Shown below are 20 T cell receptor beta chains from a single sample sequenced in a study of blood T cells in healthy people across ages. Together with a sample-barcoded 5' primer, a J-beta primer mix was included in a second PCR lasting about 7 to 12 cycles. TCRdb reprocessed the 5' RACE reads via MiXCR and lists one record per CDR3 protein. The sample has over 1,200,000 distinct CDR3 sequences, approximately 63% seen once. Sequencing input: blood. The receptor source for this set is a man aged 18-30 years in good health.

The sample holds a few counts of this clonotype. The J gene is TRBJ2-7, the V gene TRBV6-2 or TRBV6-3; 7 bases are a match to TRBD2. CDR3 length equals 15 residues. The trim removed 4 bases at V and 4 bases at J, leaving 10 bases unmatched. From germline, CDR1 is MNHEY and CDR2 SVGEGT. The chain's CDR3 is CASSFPRGTSYEQYF. CDR3 DNA sequence: TGTGCCAGCAGTTTTCCGCGGGGGACCTCATACGAGCAGTACTTC.

The chain joins TRBV10-2 to TRBJ2-5; 9 nucleotides agree with TRBD1. The CDR3 has 14 residues. V trimming: 2 bases; J trimming: 4 bases; junction bases outside the gene matches: 2. The V gene's germline CDR1 is WSHSY and CDR2 SAAADI. The CDR3 DNA reads TGCGCCAGCAGTGAGCGGACAGGGGCAGAGACCCAGTACTTC. This sequence encodes CASSERTGAETQYF.

The chain carries TRBV4-1 and TRBJ2-3, with TRBD1 matching over 8 bases. The V gene's germline CDR1 is MGHRA and CDR2 YSYEKL. V was clipped by 0 bases and J by 4 bases; unmatched bases: 6. This CDR3 contains 16 residues. The CDR3 loop reads CASSQERTGNADTQYF. The CDR3 bases are TGCGCCAGCAGCCAAGAGAGGACAGGGAATGCAGATACGCAGTATTTT.

This chain links TRBV6-5 with TRBJ2-7, with TRBD1 matching 8 bases. The length of the CDR3 is 14 residues. Germline V CDR1 and CDR2: MNHEY, SVGAGI. J was trimmed by 3 bases and V by 6 bases; bases with no gene match: 7. Here the CDR3 reads CASSVDRVNYEQYF. The CDR3 coding sequence is TGTGCCAGCAGCGTGGACAGGGTCAACTACGAGCAGTACTTC.

The gene calls are TRBV6-6 and TRBJ2-1; TRBD2 matches 7 bases. The CDR3 is 15 amino acids. V dropped 5 bases and J dropped 2; count of bases not matched to a gene: 6. CDR1 is MNHNY, CDR2 SVGAGI, per germline (reference sequence). CDR3 region: CASSVAGDTYNEQFF. DNA of the CDR3: TGTGCCAGCAGTGTCGCGGGAGATACCTACAATGAGCAGTTCTTC.

The table lists this clonotype with a few counts. The chain has TRBV9 and TRBJ2-6; tentatively, D is TRBD2 (6 bases). The V end lost 0 bases, the J end lost 0 bases, and 13 bases lay between the germline ends. CDR3 length equals 18 residues. The germline V gene encodes CDR1 SGDLS and CDR2 YYNGEE. The CDR3 loop reads CASSVAAGIFSGANVLTF. CDR3 coding DNA: TGTGCCAGCAGCGTAGCCGCGGGGATTTTCTCTGGGGCCAACGTCCTGACTTTC. The whole variable domain, filled in from reference TRBV9 and TRBJ2-6, reads DSGVTQTPKHLITATGQRVTLRCSPRSGDLSVYWYQQSLDQGLQFLIQYYNGEERAKGNILERFSAQQFPDLHSELNLSSLELGDSALYFCASSVAAGIFSGANVLTFGAGSRLTVL.

The rearrangement links TRBV6-2 or TRBV6-3 to TRBJ1-6; the D gene is possibly TRBD1 (5 bases). Germline CDR1 and CDR2: MNHEY and SVGEGT. CDR3 length equals 13 residues. V was shortened by 11 bases and J by 7 bases, with 15 bases between the two germline ends. The CDR3 bases are TGTGCCGCCCAAGGGGTGGTAAATTCACCCCTCCACTTT. Translation gives CAAQGVVNSPLHF.

V is TRBV6-5 and J is TRBJ1-1, with 9 bases identical to TRBD1. The CDR3 is made up of 16 amino acids. V trimming: 0 bases; J trimming: 1 base; junction bases outside the gene matches: 3. Germline CDR1 reads MNHEY; CDR2 reads SVGAGI. In DNA, the CDR3 is TGTGCCAGCAGTTACTCCGGGACAGGGTCGAACACTGAAGCTTTCTTT. It translates to CASSYSGTGSNTEAFF.

This clonotype has a handful of counts. This sequence joins TRBV5-1 and TRBJ2-1; D gene uncertain. Germline loops: CDR1 SGHRS, CDR2 YFSETQ. The V and J ends lost 0 bases and 5 bases respectively, with 6 bases between them. The CDR3 spans 13 residues. The CDR3 protein is CASSLDGNNEQFF. The CDR3 coding sequence is TGCGCCAGCAGCTTGGATGGAAACAATGAGCAGTTCTTC.

This clonotype was seen a handful of times. The gene calls are TRBV11-2 and TRBJ2-3; weak D call: TRBD1 (6 bases). The V end lost 6 bases, the J end lost 1 base, and 20 bases lay between the germline ends. The germline CDR1 and CDR2 sequences are SGHAT and FQNNGV. This CDR3 comprises 17 residues. For the CDR3, the DNA is TGTGCCAGCAGGCCCGGACAGTATCGGTATGGCACAGATACGCAGTATTTT. Translated, it gives CASRPGQYRYGTDTQYF.

The chain employs TRBV15 and TRBJ2-5; D unresolved. Trimming took 0 bases from V and 6 from J, leaving 8 bases between them. This CDR3 is 13 amino acids long. CDR1 and CDR2 from the germline V gene are LNHNV and YYDKDF (reference sequence). The CDR3 DNA is TGTGCCACCAGCAGAGATAGATCGAAGACCCAGTACTTC. Encoded protein: CATSRDRSKTQYF.

This clonotype was recorded once. The chain joins TRBV27 to TRBJ2-3; 10 bases align to TRBD2. Germline V gene data show CDR1 as MNHEY and CDR2 as SMNVEV (reference sequence). V trimming: 3 bases; J trimming: 5 bases; junction bases outside the gene matches: 5. CDR3 length: 15 amino acids. The CDR3 loop is CASSFPPSGRDTQYF. The CDR3 bases are TGTGCCAGCAGTTTTCCCCCTAGCGGGAGAGATACGCAGTATTTT.

CDR3 sequence (DNA): TGCGCCAGCAGCCAAGAAGTACAGACCAGAAATTCACCCCTCCACTTT. Its protein product is CASSQEVQTRNSPLHF. The chain recombines TRBV4-1 with TRBJ1-6; the D is unclear. The germline CDR1 and CDR2 sequences are MGHRA and YSYEKL. The CDR3 loop spans 16 amino acids. Trimming removed 0 bases from V and 7 bases from J, with 13 bases in between.

V gene TRBV4-1 combines with J gene TRBJ2-1; 9 nucleotides match TRBD1. The CDR3 totals 17 residues. Germline lookup yields CDR1 MGHRA and CDR2 YSYEKL. Losses at the gene ends were 4 bases for V and 4 bases for J; bases not matched to a gene: 11. The CDR3 reads CASSLRSGTGPYNEQFF. DNA of the CDR3: TGCGCCAGCAGCCTACGATCCGGGACAGGGCCATACAATGAGCAGTTCTTC.

This clonotype is a singleton in its sample. This chain joins TRBV28 and TRBJ2-3; D perhaps matches TRBD2 (7 bases). The germline V gene has CDR1 MDHEN and CDR2 SYDVKM. Trimming pared 9 bases from V and 2 bases from J, leaving 15 bases between. The CDR3 runs to 14 residues. This chain's CDR3 is CASRGAPSTDTQYF. The CDR3 region has the DNA TGTGCCAGTCGGGGGGCCCCTTCCACAGATACGCAGTATTTT.

As for this clonotype: The germline gene is not matched at one end of the junction; a read error may be the cause. The chain is built from TRBV10-3 and TRBJ1-2; 10 nucleotides agree with TRBD1. Looked up from germline, CDR1 is ENHRY and CDR2 is SYGVKD. This CDR3 is built from 15 residues. This CDR3 is CTIKDRDRGLSGYTF. CDR3 DNA sequence: TGTACCATCAAGGACCGGGACAGGGGACTATCTGGCTACACCTTC.

The chain recombines TRBV20-1 with TRBJ2-7, with D unclear. CDR3 length equals 12 residues. Germline V gene lookup returns CDR1 DFQATT and CDR2 SNEGSKA (reference sequence). V was trimmed by 5 bases and J by 3 bases, leaving 11 bases between them. This chain's CDR3 is CSAHSDDYEQYF. The CDR3 DNA is TGCAGTGCTCACTCCGACGACTACGAGCAGTACTTC.

The genes are TRBV20-1 and TRBJ2-1; tentatively, D is TRBD2 (6 bases). Trimming took 6 bases from V and 9 from J, leaving 18 bases between them. The germline gives CDR1 DFQATT, CDR2 SNEGSKA (reference sequence). The CDR3 runs to 13 residues. CDR3 in amino acids: CSARPTRLGEQFF. CDR3 sequence (DNA): TGCAGTGCCCGACCGACTAGGTTGGGTGAGCAGTTCTTC.

This clonotype was counted once. This chain uses TRBV7-2 with TRBJ2-7; D gene uncertain. The CDR3 contains 15 residues. From germline, CDR1 is SGHTA and CDR2 FQGNSA. V lost 3 bases and J lost 5, with 17 bases in between. This chain's CDR3 is CASSLVPYSRNEQYF. CDR3 DNA sequence: TGTGCCAGCAGCTTGGTTCCGTATTCACGGAACGAGCAGTACTTC.

The chain has TRBV3-1 and TRBJ2-5; TRBD2 aligns across 10 bases. The germline gives CDR1 LGHDT, CDR2 YNNKEL (reference sequence). The CDR3 sequence is 17 residues long. With 3 bases clipped from V and 6 bases from J, the junction kept 13 bases outside the gene matches. CDR3 coding DNA: TGTGCCAGCAGCCATTATTCTAGCGGGAGTACCGGACAGACCCAGTACTTC. Translation: CASSHYSSGSTGQTQYF.